This TCR beta chain originates from a study of blood T cells in healthy people across ages. Whole-study results and caveats: Older age coincided with a roughly linear decline in TCR beta diversity per million T cells. With naive T cell percentage, TCR beta diversity showed a strong correlation.

This clonotype was counted only a few times. The antigen is not known. Primed by a sample-barcoded 5' primer and a J-beta primer mix, a second PCR proceeded for 7 to 11 cycles. From each sample, at least 2.5 million paired-end reads containing CDR3 were obtained. MiXCR was run by TCRdb on the 5' RACE reads, yielding one entry per CDR3 protein. This sample carries roughly 2 million distinct CDR3 sequences, around half of them seen once, and the ten largest clones take roughly 2.1%. This receptor was taken from a woman aged 40 to 49 in good health. Sequencing input: blood.

Written as DNA, the CDR3 is TGTGCCAGCAGTTCTCCAGGACACTACGAGCAGTACTTC. Protein product: CASSSPGHYEQYF. This chain joins TRBV27 and TRBJ2-7, with D perhaps TRBD1 (5 bases). Trimming removed 4 bases at V and 3 bases at J, with 10 bases between. Germline CDR1 and CDR2: MNHEY and SMNVEV (reference sequence). This CDR3 has 13 residues.